The present entry profiles one T cell receptor beta chain with its context. This record comes from a study of blood T cell repertoires in COVID-19. Study summary: T cells, B-cell-depleted T cells, or PBMCs provided the cDNA or gDNA that served as material.

Those who participated ranged in age from roughly 18 to 95 years and resided in some 24 US areas. Data came from immunoSEQ multiplex PCR; TCRdb stores just in-frame clones and leaves some out. Among more than 300,000 clones listed, approximately 90% were seen once. Germline lookup yields CDR1 MDHEN and CDR2 SYDVKM. Trimming took off 5 bases at V and 0 bases at J, with 13 bases between the two ends. The CDR3 totals 15 residues. This clonotype originated in a woman aged 35 to 49 who had been exposed to COVID-19. The sequenced material came from PBMCs or T cells enriched from blood (not recorded which). The V and J genes are TRBV28 and TRBJ1-1; D is unclear. The CDR3 coding sequence is TGTGCCAGCAGTATACCGTTGAGGCTGAACACTGAAGCTTTCTTT. The encoded protein is CASSIPLRLNTEAFF.